The table lists the clone carrying this TCR beta chain with many counts. The antigen is unknown. TCRdb fed the RACE reads into MiXCR, producing one record per CDR3 protein. Of nearly 350,000 distinct CDR3 sequences listed, around 7% are singletons. Looked up from germline, CDR1 is MDHEN and CDR2 is SYDVKM. The CDR3 consists of 16 residues. V lost 5 bases and J lost 4, with 19 bases in between. The time point denotes: patch test 1, 2 weeks after DPC sensitization. Treatment defined: therapeutic diphenylcyclopropenone sensitization with weekly scalp DPC. Blood sampling preceded each patch test application. These data are taken from a study of human T cells and chemical hapten exposure. Overall study results and limits: The immune response of these alopecia patients might not match healthy individuals'. While controls formed fewer of them, expanded TCRs formed significantly more large CDR3 similarity clusters. No shift was seen in TCRs above 1 in 1000 frequency with DPC sensitization.

The source of this sequence is a woman in her late teens or twenties with alopecia areata. Some clones in this sample may be carry-over from other donors' samples. The sequencing used whole blood, collected in connection with sensitization to the hapten diphenylcyclopropenone (DPC). The V gene is TRBV28, the J gene TRBJ2-3, with D unclear. CDR3 region: CASSPRTPHRADTQYF. The CDR3 nucleotides read TGTGCCAGCAGTCCTCGAACCCCCCACCGGGCAGATACGCAGTATTTT.